These 9 T cell receptor beta chains were sequenced from one sample in a study of regulatory T cells in long-lasting Graves disease. Time point indicated: newly diagnosed GD, antithyroid drugs for less than 3 months. From PBMCs, RNA was extracted and then used to make the TCR library. To make TCR beta libraries, researchers used iRepertoire HTBI primers and Arm-PCR of CDR3 regions. TCRdb redid the calling of the multiplex PCR reads with MiXCR, one entry per CDR3 protein. This sample has about 620,000 distinct CDR3 sequences, with around 17% found just once. These data were also filed under a second study, of T cells in Graves' hyperthyroidism and ophthalmopathy.

The specimen comprised peripheral blood mononuclear cells (PBMCs), sampled at new diagnosis, from a patient treated with antithyroid drugs. The receptors stem from a woman in her 30s with Graves disease.

The gene calls are TRBV7-8 and TRBJ2-1; 12 bases are a match to TRBD2. Germline V gene data show CDR1 as SGHVS and CDR2 as FQNEAQ. CDR3 size: 16 residues. Trimming cost V 5 bases and J 4 bases; bases outside gene matches: 6. The DNA of the CDR3 is TGTGCCAGCAGCCCCCTAGCGGGAGGGCTTTACAATGAGCAGTTCTTC. This translates into CASSPLAGGLYNEQFF.

This clonotype has at least ten counts. V and J are TRBV20-1 and TRBJ1-6, with a possible D match to TRBD1 (6 bases). This CDR3 is built from 12 residues. V was cut by 6 bases and J by 14 bases, with 17 bases left in between. The V gene's germline CDR1 is DFQATT and CDR2 SNEGSKA (reference sequence). The CDR3 spells CSATQTGSALHF. CDR3 nucleotide sequence: TGCAGTGCCACCCAAACAGGGTCAGCCCTCCACTTT.

At least ten counts were recorded for this clonotype. The V gene is TRBV5-1, the J gene TRBJ1-5; 8 bases are shared with TRBD1. The trim removed 4 bases at V and 5 bases at J, leaving 8 bases unmatched. The CDR3 covers 15 residues. The germline gives CDR1 SGHRS, CDR2 YFSETQ. CDR3 sequence: CASSVGQGIDQPQHF. The CDR3 DNA sequence: TGCGCCAGCAGCGTCGGACAGGGAATCGATCAGCCCCAGCATTTT.

This clonotype was seen many times. The chain recombines TRBV12-3 or TRBV12-4 with TRBJ1-4, with TRBD1 as a possible D gene (5 bases). The CDR3 is 14 residues long. V dropped 5 bases and J dropped 10 bases, with 17 bases sitting between them. The CDR3 DNA sequence: TGTGCCAGCAGTCGACAGTCCCTGGGGGGAAAACTGTTTTTT. It is translated as CASSRQSLGGKLFF.

This clonotype was found many times. The chain carries TRBV20-1 and TRBJ2-1; 15 bases line up with TRBD2. CDR1 and CDR2 (germline): DFQATT, SNEGSKA (reference sequence). There are 19 residues in the CDR3. The V and J ends lost 1 base and 3 bases, in that order; junction bases with no gene match: 10. DNA of the CDR3: TGCAGTGCTAGAGCGGGGGTTGGACTAGCGGGAGGGTACTACAATGAGCAGTTCTTC. Translating it yields CSARAGVGLAGGYYNEQFF.

This clonotype was found many times. The chain has TRBV28 and TRBJ2-7; D not certain. The CDR3 totals 14 residues. The germline CDR1 and CDR2 sequences are MDHEN and SYDVKM. The germline V and J ends were trimmed by 2 bases and 7 bases, with 15 bases remaining between them. The chain's CDR3 is CASSLAEYVGEQYF. In DNA, the CDR3 is TGTGCCAGCAGTTTAGCGGAGTATGTGGGGGAGCAGTACTTC.

V and J are TRBV25-1 and TRBJ2-3, with D hard to call. The end of the DNA is better explained by TRBJ2-5, so the J call may be wrong. This CDR3 comprises 14 residues. The germline V gene encodes CDR1 MGHDK and CDR2 SYGVNS. The CDR3 sequence: CASSELGNRETQYF. CDR3 nucleotides: TGTGCCAGCAGTGAATTGGGGAATAGGGAGACCCAGTACTTC.

The CDR3, as DNA: TGTGCCAGCTCACCAGGGGGTAGCGGGACCGACGAGCAGTACTTC. Its translation is CASSPGGSGTDEQYF. The chain uses TRBV18 and TRBJ2-7; 8 nucleotides align to TRBD2. Per germline, CDR1 KGHSH and CDR2 LQKENI. This CDR3 contains 15 residues. Losses at the gene ends were 2 bases for V and 5 bases for J; bases not matched to a gene: 8.

This clonotype came up a few times. V usage is TRBV6-2 or TRBV6-3 and J usage is TRBJ2-7, with a tentative D call TRBD1 (6 bases). CDR1 and CDR2 (germline): MNHEY, SVGEGT. V shed 0 bases and J shed 6 bases, with 9 bases lying between them. The CDR3 contains 13 residues. CDR3 in DNA: TGTGCCAGCAGTTACTCGACAGGTTCCGAGCAGTACTTC. It yields the protein CASSYSTGSEQYF.